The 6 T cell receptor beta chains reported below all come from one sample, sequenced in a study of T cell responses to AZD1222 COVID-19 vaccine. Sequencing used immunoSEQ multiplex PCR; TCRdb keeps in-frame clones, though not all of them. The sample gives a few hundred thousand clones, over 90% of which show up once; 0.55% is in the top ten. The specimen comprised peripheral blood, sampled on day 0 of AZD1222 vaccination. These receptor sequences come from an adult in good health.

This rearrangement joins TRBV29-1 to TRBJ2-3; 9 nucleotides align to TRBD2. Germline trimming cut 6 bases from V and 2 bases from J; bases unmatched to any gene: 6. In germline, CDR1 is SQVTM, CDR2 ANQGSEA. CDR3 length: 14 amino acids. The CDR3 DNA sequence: TGCAGCGTCGCGGGGGGGCTATACACAGATACGCAGTATTTT. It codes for CSVAGGLYTDTQYF.

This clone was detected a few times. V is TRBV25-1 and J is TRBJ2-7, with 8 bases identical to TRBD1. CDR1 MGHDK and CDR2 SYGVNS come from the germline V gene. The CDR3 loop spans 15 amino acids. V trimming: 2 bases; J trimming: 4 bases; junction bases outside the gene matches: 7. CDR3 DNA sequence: TGTGCCAGCAGTGAAGGCAACAGGGGGTCTTACGAGCAGTACTTC. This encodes CASSEGNRGSYEQYF.

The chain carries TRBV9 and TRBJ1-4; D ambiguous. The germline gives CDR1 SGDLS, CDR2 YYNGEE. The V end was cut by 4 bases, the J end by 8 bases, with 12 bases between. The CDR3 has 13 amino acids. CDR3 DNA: TGTGCCAGCAGCACTGCAGGTGGCGAAAAACTGTTTTTT. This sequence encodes CASSTAGGEKLFF.

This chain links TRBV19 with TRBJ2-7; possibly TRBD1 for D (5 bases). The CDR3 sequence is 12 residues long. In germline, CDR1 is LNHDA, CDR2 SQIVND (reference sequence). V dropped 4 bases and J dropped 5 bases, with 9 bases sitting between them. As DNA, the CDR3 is TGTGCCAGTAGTAACAGGCTTAACGAGCAGTACTTC. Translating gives CASSNRLNEQYF.

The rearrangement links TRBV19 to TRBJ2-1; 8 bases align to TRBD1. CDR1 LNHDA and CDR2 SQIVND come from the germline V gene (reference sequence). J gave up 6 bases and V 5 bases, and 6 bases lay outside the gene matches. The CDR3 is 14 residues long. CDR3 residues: CASSVQGEINEQFF. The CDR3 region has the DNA TGTGCCAGTAGTGTACAGGGGGAAATCAATGAGCAGTTCTTC.

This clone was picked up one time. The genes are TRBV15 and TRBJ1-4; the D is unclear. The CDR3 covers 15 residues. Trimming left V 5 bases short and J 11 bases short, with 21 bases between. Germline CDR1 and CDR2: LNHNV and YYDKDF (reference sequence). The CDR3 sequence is CATSPGQPEKWKLFF. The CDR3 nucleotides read TGTGCCACCAGCCCTGGGCAGCCCGAAAAGTGGAAACTGTTTTTT.